Sequencing of this T cell receptor beta chain was carried out in a study of shared T cell receptors in the human thymus. Assay used: immunoSEQ multiplex PCR; TCRdb lists only in-frame clones, some missing. Of more than 300,000 clones detected, about 95% appear once; the ten largest clones hold roughly 0.02%. The trim removed 6 bases at V and 8 bases at J, leaving 9 bases unmatched. Per germline, CDR1 MGHDK and CDR2 SYGVNS. CDR3 length equals 14 residues. The sequencing sample was made of thymocytes. The source is a human donor. The rearrangement links TRBV25-1 to TRBJ2-4; 8 positions agree with TRBD1. In DNA, the CDR3 is TGTGCCAGCAGCCAGAGGACAGGGTTCGACATTCAGTACTTC. Translation gives CASSQRTGFDIQYF.